This TCR beta chain is drawn from a study of blood T cells in healthy people across ages. Trimming removed 5 bases from V and 2 bases from J, with 14 bases in between. Germline-derived CDR1 and CDR2 are DFQATT and SNEGSKA (reference sequence). The CDR3 is 14 residues long. This clonotype has only one observation. The antigen is undetermined. A sample-barcoded 5' primer and a J-beta primer mix were used in a second PCR of roughly 6 to 12 cycles. One entry per CDR3 protein results from TCRdb running MiXCR on the 5' RACE reads. The sample has 1.5 million or so distinct CDR3 sequences, 35% to 45% seen once. Study-wide results and caveats: Fewer expanded clones and more diversity marked long-lived versus aged donors.

Sequenced: blood. The source is a woman between 18 and 30 years old in good health. The J gene is TRBJ2-3, the V gene TRBV20-1; possible D gene TRBD2, 6 bases. The CDR3 is CSAPIQGLTDTQYF. CDR3 coding DNA: TGCAGTGCTCCAATCCAGGGACTCACAGATACGCAGTATTTT.